This entry features one TCR beta chain sequence. The sample belongs to a study of blood T cell repertoires in COVID-19. Study overall: Sites in the United States, Italy and Spain provided acute and convalescent COVID-19 samples. Sources were T cells, B-cell-depleted T cells, or PBMCs; the material itself was cDNA or gDNA.

The CDR3 is 16 residues long. Germline CDR1 SNHLY, CDR2 FYNNEI. Trimming left V 5 bases short and J 1 base short, with 14 bases between. Study processing details: Counts of nucleated cells, estimated from reference gene primer amplification, were obtained. Sequencing used immunoSEQ multiplex PCR; TCRdb keeps in-frame clones, though not all of them. That table furnishes V, J and clone size, whereas the DNA furnished D and trimming. The sample has 130,000 or so clones, around 85% seen once. This sequence originates from a woman between 45 and 60 years old who had recovered from COVID-19. The sequencing input was peripheral blood. The chain carries TRBV2 and TRBJ2-2; perhaps TRBD1 as D (6 bases). The CDR3 is CASSFPPDRNTGELFF. The CDR3 bases are TGTGCCAGCAGTTTTCCCCCGGACAGGAACACCGGGGAGCTGTTTTTT.